This record covers a single T cell receptor beta chain. This clonotype was recorded at least ten times. Its antigen is unknown. Within one base of it there is no much larger clone, and no base qualities were kept. The sample's time point, from its label and the paper: persistent/refractory GD, antithyroid drugs over 5 years with positive TRAb. For both TCR sequencing and RNA sequencing, RNA was extracted from PBMCs in TRIzol. Graves' disease was diagnosed according to American Thyroid Association guidelines. The patients came from an endocrinology department in Xi'an, China. Each patient gave approximately 8.8 milliliters of peripheral blood, collected in an EDTA anticoagulant tube. PBMCs were isolated by Ficoll Paque Plus density gradient separation without further T cell sorting. An Agilent 2100 Bioanalyzer and agarose gel were used to check RNA quality, and a NanoDrop 2000 was used to measure RNA concentration.

The data were obtained in a study of regulatory T cells in long-lasting Graves disease (dated by TCRdb to about 2021). About the investigation overall: Persistent Graves' disease was defined as antithyroid drug treatment for over 5 years with persistently positive TSH receptor autoantibodies. Peripheral blood TCR sequencing and RNA sequencing compared persistent Graves' disease patients with newly diagnosed Graves' disease patients. The study was conducted in China and was registered as a clinical trial. TCR sequencing covered around 13 persistent and around 20 newly diagnosed Graves' disease patients, some 35 samples in total. Antithyroid drugs had been taken for around 9.8 years on average by persistent Graves' disease patients in the clinical cohort. Summary of the overall study and its limitations: Persistent patients shared more public clonotypes among themselves (more than 2,500) than newly diagnosed patients did (over 950). Sequencing and analysis were restricted to the TCR beta chain. The study examined only peripheral blood because the primary lesion, thyroid tissue, could not be accessed. As a limitation, the authors acknowledged that the small sample size may reduce accuracy. Compared with newly diagnosed patients, patients with persistent Graves' disease had lower TCR Shannon entropy and fewer highly expanded clones, which suggests clonal expansion. TRBV28, TRBJ1-2 and TRBJ2-5 were preferentially used in persistent disease, while TRBV20-1 and TRBJ2-1 were favored in newly diagnosed disease.

CDR1 and CDR2 were assigned from the germline V gene as SGHRS and YFSETQ. Inclusive of the bounding cysteine and phenylalanine, the CDR3 is 13 residues long. Here the CDR3 DNA is all that survives: 39 bases in frame from base 1. The junction shows trimming of 2 bases on V and 6 bases on J, and the gene matches do not reach 5 bases of it. The library came from multiplex PCR. For sequencing, an Illumina HiSeq 4000 was employed. iRepertoire HTBI primers and Arm-PCR amplification of CDR3 regions were used to construct TCR beta libraries. Before sequencing, the PCR products underwent gel purification. The paper's processing steps were these. Across samples, 62 TRBV and 13 to 15 TRBJ segments were identified and used for gene usage analysis of CDR3 amino acid clonotypes. Filtered high-quality paired reads were merged into contigs using COPE and FqMerger. BLAST was used to align contigs to IMGT TRBV, TRBD and TRBJ reference genes, and CDR3 was defined according to IMGT. Highly expanded clones were defined as clonotypes with a frequency above 0.1%. Shannon entropy was used to measure repertoire diversity, and the Gini coefficient was used to measure V-J evenness. Clonotypes shared by more than one individual were considered public. Through fastp at Q25 and MiXCR, TCRdb rebuilt clones from the public reads, retaining in-frame beta chains. Every entry covers one CDR3 protein and lists the most common genes and DNA from its rows. Here the V and J calls rest on TCRdb's processing, not on the authors' analysis. The sample table shows some 370,000 distinct CDR3 sequences, and less than 25% are seen once. The ten top clones hold under 25% of the sample.

Sequenced material: peripheral blood mononuclear cells (PBMCs), taken when the disease was refractory, from a patient treated with antithyroid drugs. The V and J segments used are TRBV5-1 and TRBJ2-7; 7 junctional bases match TRBD2. This TCR was sampled from a female donor with Graves disease. The bases read TGCGCCAGCAGCTTAGGCAGGGAGGGCGAGCAGTACTTC. This yields the protein CASSLGREGEQYF.